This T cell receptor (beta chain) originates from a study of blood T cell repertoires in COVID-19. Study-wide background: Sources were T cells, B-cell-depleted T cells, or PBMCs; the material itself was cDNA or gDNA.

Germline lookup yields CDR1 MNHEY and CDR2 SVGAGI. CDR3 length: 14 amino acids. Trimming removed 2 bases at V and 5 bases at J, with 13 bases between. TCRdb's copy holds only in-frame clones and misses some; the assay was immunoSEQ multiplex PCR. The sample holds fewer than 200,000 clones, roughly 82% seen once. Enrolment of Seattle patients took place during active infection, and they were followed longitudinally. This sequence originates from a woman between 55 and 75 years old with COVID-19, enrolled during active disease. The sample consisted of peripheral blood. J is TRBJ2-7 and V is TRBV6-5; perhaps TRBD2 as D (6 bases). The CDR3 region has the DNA TGTGCCAGCAGTTACCGGGGGTTCGGGGACGAGCAGTACTTC. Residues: CASSYRGFGDEQYF.